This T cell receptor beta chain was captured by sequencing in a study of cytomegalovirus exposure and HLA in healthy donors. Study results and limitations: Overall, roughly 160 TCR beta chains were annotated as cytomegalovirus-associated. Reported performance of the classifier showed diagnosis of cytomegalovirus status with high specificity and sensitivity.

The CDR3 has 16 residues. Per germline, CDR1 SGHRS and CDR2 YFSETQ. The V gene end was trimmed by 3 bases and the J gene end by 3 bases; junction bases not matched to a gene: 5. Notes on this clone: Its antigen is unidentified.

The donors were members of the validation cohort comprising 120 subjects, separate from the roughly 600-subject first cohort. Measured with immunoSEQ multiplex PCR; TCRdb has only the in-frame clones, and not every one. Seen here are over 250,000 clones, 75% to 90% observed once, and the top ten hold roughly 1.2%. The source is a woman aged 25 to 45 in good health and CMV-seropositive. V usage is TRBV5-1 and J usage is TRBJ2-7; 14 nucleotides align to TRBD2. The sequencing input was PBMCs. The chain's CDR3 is CASSSHGTSGSYEQYF. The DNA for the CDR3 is TGCGCCAGCAGCTCGCACGGGACTAGCGGGAGCTACGAGCAGTACTTC.